This T cell receptor (beta chain) was observed in a study of monozygotic twins with inflammatory bowel disease. Used for each TCR library was about 3,800 ng of total RNA. Nested amplification of TCRalpha and TCRbeta cDNA involved two PCRs of around 15 and 9 cycles. Reprocessing the 5' RACE reads, TCRdb reports a single entry for every CDR3 protein and omits DNA. The sample spans approximately 400,000 distinct CDR3 sequences; the ten largest clones claim under 3%. The CDR3 is 16 amino acids. Germline V CDR1 and CDR2: SGDLS, YYNGEE. The rearrangement uses TRBV9 and TRBJ2-2; the TCRdb call, TRBD1, lacks DNA for checking. Sequencing was carried out using blood. The TCR sequence derives from a human donor with ulcerative colitis or Crohn's disease, or a healthy co-twin of an affected twin (not recorded which). This CDR3 reads CASSLTGTGLTGELFF.